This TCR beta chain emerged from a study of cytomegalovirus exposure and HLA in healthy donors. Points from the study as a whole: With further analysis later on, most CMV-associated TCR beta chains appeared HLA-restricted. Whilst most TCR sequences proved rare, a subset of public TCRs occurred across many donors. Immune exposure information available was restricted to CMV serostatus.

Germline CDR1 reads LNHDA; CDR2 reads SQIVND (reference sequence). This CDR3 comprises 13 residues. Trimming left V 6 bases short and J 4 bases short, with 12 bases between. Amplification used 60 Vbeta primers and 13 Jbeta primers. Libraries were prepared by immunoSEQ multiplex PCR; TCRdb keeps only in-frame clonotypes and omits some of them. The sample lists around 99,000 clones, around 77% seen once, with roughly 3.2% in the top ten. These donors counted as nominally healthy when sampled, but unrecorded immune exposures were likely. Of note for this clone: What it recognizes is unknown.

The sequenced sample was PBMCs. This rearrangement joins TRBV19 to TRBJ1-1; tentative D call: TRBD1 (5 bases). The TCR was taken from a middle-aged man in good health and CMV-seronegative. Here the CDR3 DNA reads TGTGCCAGTAGCCTAACAGGCTTCACTGAAGCTTTCTTT. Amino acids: CASSLTGFTEAFF.